Shown below are 9 T cell receptor beta chains from a single sample sequenced in a study of metastatic and nonmetastatic thyroid tumors. Every patient underwent thyroid surgery untreated. TCRdb re-called the PCR reads via MiXCR. The profile shows about 22,000 clones, roughly 18% of them singletons. The sequenced sample consisted of adjacent normal tissue. The receptors originated from a male donor with papillary thyroid cancer or a benign thyroid nodule (not recorded which). Some clones in this sample may be carry-over from other donors' samples.

The chain has TRBV6-2 or TRBV6-3 and TRBJ1-2; D possibly corresponds to TRBD1 (5 bases). V shed 5 bases and J shed 6 bases, with 10 bases lying between them. The CDR3 is 12 amino acids. Germline V gene lookup returns CDR1 MNHEY and CDR2 SVGEGT. The CDR3 here is CASSRSGHGYTF. CDR3 DNA sequence: TGTGCCAGCAGTCGGTCAGGGCATGGCTACACCTTC.

This clone came up a few times. The genes are TRBV6-1 and TRBJ1-2; no clear D. The CDR3 totals 16 residues. From germline, CDR1 is MNHNS and CDR2 SASEGT. V dropped 11 bases and J dropped 3 bases, with 25 bases sitting between them. CDR3 residues: CAGDLFGADEYYGYTF. The CDR3 nucleotides read TGTGCCGGGGATCTATTCGGTGCGGATGAATACTATGGCTACACCTTC.

The chain has TRBV4-2 and TRBJ2-3, with unresolved D. Per the germline V gene, CDR1 is LGHNA and CDR2 is YNFKEQ. Between the trimmed V and J ends, which lost 1 base and 4 bases, there was a span of 9 bases. This CDR3 spans 14 amino acids. The CDR3 sequence is CASSQVGESDTQYF. CDR3 DNA: TGTGCCAGCAGCCAAGTAGGAGAATCAGATACGCAGTATTTT.

This clone has a count of ten or more. The gene calls are TRBV19 and TRBJ2-5, with D possibly matching TRBD1 (6 bases). This CDR3 contains 14 residues. Germline V gives CDR1 LNHDA, CDR2 SQIVND (reference sequence). Trimming removed 3 bases from V and 1 base from J, with 9 bases in between. The CDR3 is CASSMRQAQETQYF. The CDR3 DNA follows: TGTGCCAGTAGTATGAGACAGGCCCAAGAGACCCAGTACTTC.

This clone showed up many times. The V call is TRBV5-1, the J call TRBJ2-5, with D perhaps TRBD2 (6 bases). Germline values: CDR1 SGHRS, CDR2 YFSETQ. The germline V and J ends were trimmed by 4 bases and 5 bases, with 6 bases remaining between them. The CDR3 extends over 11 amino acids. The CDR3 loop reads CASSGGETQYF. Written as DNA, the CDR3 is TGCGCCAGCAGCGGGGGGGAGACCCAGTACTTC. The whole variable domain, filled in from reference TRBV5-1 and TRBJ2-5, reads KAGVTQTPRYLIKTRGQQVTLSCSPISGHRSVSWYQQTPGQGLQFLFEYFSETQRNKGNFPGRFSGRQFSNSRSEMNVSTLELGDSALYLCASSGGETQYFGPGTRLLVL.

There are many counts of this clone. This chain joins TRBV5-6 and TRBJ2-1; D gene ambiguous. The CDR3 has 12 residues. Germline V lookup: CDR1 SGHDT, CDR2 YYEEEE. The V and J ends lost 7 bases and 2 bases respectively, with 7 bases between them. The CDR3 loop is CASAQTYNEQFF. For the CDR3, the DNA is TGTGCCAGCGCCCAGACCTACAATGAGCAGTTCTTC.

This sequence joins TRBV7-2 and TRBJ2-7; 7 positions match TRBD1. Germline V gene lookup returns CDR1 SGHTA and CDR2 FQGNSA. V shed 5 bases and J 5 bases; nucleotides not matched to a gene: 9. The CDR3 spans 14 residues. CDR3 in DNA: TGTGCCAGCAGCAATCGACAGGGAGCCGACGAGCAGTACTTC. Translating gives CASSNRQGADEQYF.

The V and J genes are TRBV11-2 and TRBJ2-3, with 9 bases matching TRBD2. V shed 5 bases and J 0 bases; nucleotides not matched to a gene: 6. The germline V gene has CDR1 SGHAT and CDR2 FQNNGV. This CDR3 contains 16 residues. The CDR3 here is CASSKGLAVSTDTQYF. CDR3 nucleotide sequence: TGTGCCAGCAGCAAGGGACTAGCAGTAAGCACAGATACGCAGTATTTT. Variable domain in full (rest from reference TRBV11-2 and TRBJ2-3): EAGVAQSPRYKIIEKRQSVAFWCNPISGHATLYWYQQILGQGPKLLIQFQNNGVVDDSQLPKDRFSAERLKGVDSTLKIQPAKLEDSAVYLCASSKGLAVSTDTQYFGPGTRLTVL.

The genes are TRBV2 and TRBJ2-1; 10 bases are a match to TRBD2. V shed 7 bases and J 9 bases; nucleotides not matched to a gene: 9. The CDR3 is 14 residues long. Germline CDR1 SNHLY, CDR2 FYNNEI. CDR3 bases: TGTGCCAGCATCCCCGGGACTAGCGTCAGTGAGCAGTTCTTC. Translation: CASIPGTSVSEQFF.